The 6 T cell receptor beta chains below come from one sample, sequenced in a study of T cell changes during pregnancy in multiple sclerosis. Assay: immunoSEQ multiplex PCR; the TCRdb copy retains only in-frame clones and omits some. The sample lists 99,000 or so clones, approximately 93% occurring once. The material was peripheral blood, obtained after pregnancy. The receptors were sampled from a female donor with multiple sclerosis, enrolled in a pregnancy study.

V and J are TRBV10-1 and TRBJ2-1; tentative D call: TRBD2 (6 bases). The V end lost 4 bases, the J end lost 3 bases, and 13 bases lay between the germline ends. This CDR3 has 15 amino acids. Germline CDR1 WNHNN, CDR2 SYGVQD (reference sequence). The CDR3 nucleotides read TGCGCCAGCAGTGGCCGGGACTTGGGCTACAATGAGCAGTTCTTC. As protein: CASSGRDLGYNEQFF.

V and J are TRBV6-1 and TRBJ2-2, with a possible D match to TRBD2 (6 bases). V was cut by 4 bases and J by 8 bases, with 20 bases left in between. CDR1 and CDR2 (germline): MNHNS, SASEGT. The length of the CDR3 is 16 residues. CDR3 bases: TGTGCCAGCAGTGGGCGGGGACGGAGCCGAGCGGGGGAGCTGTTTTTT. As protein: CASSGRGRSRAGELFF.

This clone appeared a single time. This chain links TRBV27 with TRBJ1-2; possible D gene TRBD1, 6 bases. There are 16 residues in the CDR3. Germline V gene sequence: CDR1 MNHEY, CDR2 SMNVEV (reference sequence). The V end was cut by 5 bases, the J end by 0 bases, with 16 bases between. The CDR3, as DNA: TGTGCCAGCAGTCGGGACACCGTCGGAGCTAACTATGGCTACACCTTC. It translates to CASSRDTVGANYGYTF.

This rearrangement joins TRBV11-2 to TRBJ2-5; tentative D call: TRBD1 (5 bases). Trimming removed 5 bases at V and 2 bases at J, with 12 bases between. This CDR3 has 14 residues. Germline CDR1 is SGHAT and CDR2 is FQNNGV. In nucleotides, the CDR3 is TGTGCCAGCAGCATACTCTCAGGGCAAGAGACCCAGTACTTC. Amino acid sequence: CASSILSGQETQYF.

CDR3 sequence (DNA): TGTGCCAGCAGTTCCGGACTTCAGAACACTGAAGCTTTCTTT. It is translated as CASSSGLQNTEAFF. This sequence joins TRBV27 and TRBJ1-1; D unclear. CDR1 and CDR2 (germline): MNHEY, SMNVEV (reference sequence). Trimming took 4 bases from V and 1 from J, leaving 10 bases between them. The CDR3 totals 14 residues.

The V call is TRBV27, the J call TRBJ2-1; 12 bases line up with TRBD2. The CDR3 spans 15 residues. Germline values: CDR1 MNHEY, CDR2 SMNVEV (reference sequence). With V trimmed by 7 bases and J by 4 bases, 5 bases remained unmatched. This CDR3 is CASTTLAGGYNEQFF. The CDR3 nucleotides read TGTGCCAGCACCACCCTAGCGGGAGGGTACAATGAGCAGTTCTTC.